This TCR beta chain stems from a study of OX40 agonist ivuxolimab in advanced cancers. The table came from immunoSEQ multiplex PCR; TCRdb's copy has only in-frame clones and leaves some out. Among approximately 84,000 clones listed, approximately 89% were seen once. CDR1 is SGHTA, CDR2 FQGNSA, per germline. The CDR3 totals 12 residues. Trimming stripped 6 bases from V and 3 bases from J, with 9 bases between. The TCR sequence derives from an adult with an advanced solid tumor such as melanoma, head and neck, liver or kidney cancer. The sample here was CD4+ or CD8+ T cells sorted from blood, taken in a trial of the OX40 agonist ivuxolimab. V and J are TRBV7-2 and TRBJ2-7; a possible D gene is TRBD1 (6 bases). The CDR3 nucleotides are TGTGCCAGCAGGAGAGGGGGCTACGAGCAGTACTTC. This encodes CASRRGGYEQYF. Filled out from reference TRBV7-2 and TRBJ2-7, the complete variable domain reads GAGVSQSPSNKVTEKGKDVELRCDPISGHTALYWYRQSLGQGLEFLIYFQGNSAPDKSGLPSDRFSAERTGGSVSTLTIQRTQQEDSAVYLCASRRGGYEQYFGPGTRLTVT.